The 17 T cell receptor beta chains below come from one sample, sequenced in a study of cytomegalovirus exposure and HLA in healthy donors (dated by TCRdb to about 2017). The method was the immunoSEQ multiplex PCR assay. For the multiplex PCR, a mixture combining 60 forward primers for TCR Vbeta segments and 13 reverse primers for TCR Jbeta segments was used. TCRdb holds this immuneACCESS table with in-frame rearrangements only. Some clones are missing; in checked studies, unresolved V genes explain under half, and the rest has no known cause. This sample lists fewer than 200,000 clones; around four fifths were detected once. The top ten constitute around 2% of the sample. The sample comprised PBMCs. The origin of the receptors is a female donor in good health and CMV-seronegative.

The CDR3 DNA sequence: TGCGCCAGCAGCTTGGATGGGCAGTACAATGAGCAGTTCTTC. Protein sequence: CASSLDGQYNEQFF. V gene TRBV5-1 combines with J gene TRBJ2-1; D is uncertain. Trimming took off 0 bases at V and 4 bases at J, with 8 bases between the two ends. Germline CDR1 is SGHRS and CDR2 is YFSETQ. This CDR3 is built from 14 residues.

CDR3 bases: TGTGCCAGCAGCCGGTCGACAGGGAGAAACACTGAAGCTTTCTTT. Its protein product is CASSRSTGRNTEAFF. V and J are TRBV7-2 and TRBJ1-1; 7 nucleotides match TRBD1. V lost 5 bases, J lost 2 bases, and 8 bases stayed unmatched. This CDR3 is 15 amino acids long. The germline V gene encodes CDR1 SGHTA and CDR2 FQGNSA. Full variable domain (outside the CDR3, taken from reference TRBV7-2 and TRBJ1-1): GAGVSQSPSNKVTEKGKDVELRCDPISGHTALYWYRQSLGQGLEFLIYFQGNSAPDKSGLPSDRFSAERTGGSVSTLTIQRTQQEDSAVYLCASSRSTGRNTEAFFGQGTRLTVV.

V usage is TRBV11-3 and J usage is TRBJ2-1, with 8 nucleotides matching TRBD2. The J segment lost 6 bases and the V segment lost 4 bases, leaving 8 bases of the junction unmatched. Germline lookup yields CDR1 SGHNT and CDR2 YENEEA. There are 15 residues in the CDR3. In DNA form, the CDR3 reads TGTGCCAGCAGCTGGCGAGCGGGAGATCTCAATGAGCAGTTCTTC. This encodes CASSWRAGDLNEQFF.

This chain links TRBV5-1 with TRBJ2-3, with a possible D match to TRBD1 (6 bases). Germline CDR1 and CDR2: SGHRS and YFSETQ. V shed 1 base and J shed 0 bases, with 15 bases lying between them. This CDR3 has 17 amino acids. The CDR3 loop reads CASSLLETGFSTDTQYF. CDR3 in DNA: TGCGCCAGCAGCTTGTTAGAGACAGGATTTAGCACAGATACGCAGTATTTT.

V is TRBV4-1 and J is TRBJ2-2; no clear D. Trimming cost V 4 bases and J 6 bases, with 18 bases left between them. The CDR3 is 16 residues long. Germline V gene data show CDR1 as MGHRA and CDR2 as YSYEKL. The DNA of the CDR3 is TGCGCCAGCAGCCTCCTCCAGGTCCCCCCCTCCGGGGAGCTGTTTTTT. Its translation is CASSLLQVPPSGELFF.

This rearrangement joins TRBV9 to TRBJ2-1, with no clear D. This CDR3 contains 14 residues. Germline CDR1 SGDLS, CDR2 YYNGEE. The ends were cut back, 4 bases at V and 5 bases at J, with 13 bases in the middle. The CDR3: CASSPRGMNNEQFF. CDR3 bases: TGTGCCAGCAGCCCGAGAGGCATGAACAATGAGCAGTTCTTC.

A remark on this clone: The junction shows a germline mismatch at one end, possibly a read error. The chain links TRBV4-2 to TRBJ2-7; possibly TRBD1 for D (5 bases). The CDR3 runs to 14 residues. Germline values: CDR1 LGHNA, CDR2 YNFKEQ. Written as DNA, the CDR3 is TGTGCCAGCAGCCAAGTGGCAGGGCTCCCATGTTTGGACTTC. Residues: CASSQVAGLPCLDF.

The V and J genes are TRBV10-3 and TRBJ1-2; D remains ambiguous. Deletions cut 0 bases from V and 0 bases from J, with 8 bases between. The germline V gene has CDR1 ENHRY and CDR2 SYGVKD. CDR3 length equals 15 residues. CDR3 sequence (DNA): TGTGCCATCAGTGAGTCAGGAGGGCCTAACTATGGCTACACCTTC. This sequence encodes CAISESGGPNYGYTF.

The V gene is TRBV5-1, the J gene TRBJ2-1, with 11 bases that match TRBD2. Germline values: CDR1 SGHRS, CDR2 YFSETQ. This CDR3 has 14 amino acids. The junction had 3 bases not matched to a gene; V was cut back by 0 bases and J by 10 bases. The CDR3 coding sequence is TGCGCCAGCAGCTTGGCTCTAGCGGGAGGAGAGCAGTTCTTC. This gives the protein CASSLALAGGEQFF.

The chain couples TRBV7-2 to TRBJ2-5; D ambiguous. The J call may be in error: the DNA end matches TRBJ2-7 better. The CDR3 sequence is 13 residues long. In germline, CDR1 is SGHTA, CDR2 FQGNSA. Written as DNA, the CDR3 is TGTGCCAGCAGCCCCGCGATCAACTACGAGCAGTACTTC. Its translation: CASSPAINYEQYF.

This chain links TRBV19 with TRBJ2-2; D is unclear. The germline CDR1 and CDR2 sequences are LNHDA and SQIVND (reference sequence). The CDR3 sequence is 13 residues long. The V end lost 0 bases, the J end lost 4 bases, and 3 bases lay between the germline ends. CDR3 bases: TGTGCCAGTAGTATAGACGGCACCGGGGAGCTGTTTTTT. This encodes CASSIDGTGELFF.

This chain joins TRBV6-6 and TRBJ2-1; the D is unclear. Trimming shortened V by 7 bases and J by 4 bases, and 11 bases separated the two germline ends. The CDR3 loop spans 13 amino acids. The germline CDR1 and CDR2 sequences are MNHNY and SVGAGI (reference sequence). The CDR3 spells CASISPFYNEQFF. CDR3 sequence (DNA): TGTGCCAGCATCTCCCCTTTTTACAATGAGCAGTTCTTC.

CDR3 sequence reads: CASSLTPREKNIQYF. In DNA form, the CDR3 reads TGCGCCAGCAGCTTGACCCCCAGGGAAAAAAACATTCAGTACTTC. V and J are TRBV5-1 and TRBJ2-4; D is possibly TRBD1 (5 bases). The CDR3 is 15 amino acids. Per germline, CDR1 SGHRS and CDR2 YFSETQ. V shed 1 base and J shed 4 bases, with 12 bases lying between them. The full variable domain, in which reference TRBV5-1 and TRBJ2-4 provide the parts outside the CDR3, is KAGVTQTPRYLIKTRGQQVTLSCSPISGHRSVSWYQQTPGQGLQFLFEYFSETQRNKGNFPGRFSGRQFSNSRSEMNVSTLELGDSALYLCASSLTPREKNIQYFGAGTRLSVL.

The chain recombines TRBV13 with TRBJ2-5; 9 bases fit TRBD1. Trimming took 3 bases from V and 11 from J; bases not matched to a gene: 10. The CDR3 has 14 residues. CDR1 is PRHDT, CDR2 FYEKMQ, per germline (reference sequence). The CDR3 DNA follows: TGTGCCAGCAGCTTTGCCGGGACAGGGCCGCAACAGTACTTC. It encodes CASSFAGTGPQQYF.

The chain combines TRBV6-7 with TRBJ1-1; D gene unclear. TRBV6-7 is designated an ORF whose function remains uncertain. The V end lost 6 bases, the J end lost 1 base, and 12 bases lay between the germline ends. This CDR3 has 14 amino acids. CDR3 protein: CASSPLGQNTEAFF. The DNA for the CDR3 is TGTGCCAGCAGCCCCCTAGGCCAGAACACTGAAGCTTTCTTT.

The chain carries TRBV5-6 and TRBJ1-2; D not certain. The CDR3 is 14 residues long. Germline-derived CDR1 and CDR2 are SGHDT and YYEEEE. The V end was cut by 4 bases, the J end by 3 bases, with 13 bases between. CDR3 coding DNA: TGTGCCAGCAGCCTTCAGACAAAACACTATGGCTACACCTTC. Translation gives CASSLQTKHYGYTF.

The rearrangement joins TRBV30 to TRBJ2-7; TRBD2 aligns across 10 bases. V was pared by 3 bases and J by 4 bases, with 3 bases of the junction left unmatched. Looked up from germline, CDR1 is GTSNPN and CDR2 is SVGIG (reference sequence). The CDR3 contains 13 residues. Here the CDR3 DNA reads TGTGCCTGGAGCGGACTAGCGGCTTACGAGCAGTACTTC. It codes for CAWSGLAAYEQYF.